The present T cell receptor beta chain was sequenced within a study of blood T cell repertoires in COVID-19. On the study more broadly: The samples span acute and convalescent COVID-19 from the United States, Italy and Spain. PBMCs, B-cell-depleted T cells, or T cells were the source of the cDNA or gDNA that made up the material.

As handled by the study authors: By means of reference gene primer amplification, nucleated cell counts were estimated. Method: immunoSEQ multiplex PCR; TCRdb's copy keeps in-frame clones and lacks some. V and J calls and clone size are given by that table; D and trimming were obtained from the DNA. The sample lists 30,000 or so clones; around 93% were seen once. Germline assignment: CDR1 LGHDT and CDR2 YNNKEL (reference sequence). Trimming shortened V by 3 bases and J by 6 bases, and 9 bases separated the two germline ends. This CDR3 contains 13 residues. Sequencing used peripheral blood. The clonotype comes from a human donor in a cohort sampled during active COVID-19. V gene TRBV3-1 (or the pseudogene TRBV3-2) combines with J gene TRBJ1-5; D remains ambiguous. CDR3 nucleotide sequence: TGTGCCAGCAGCCATGGAGGATCTCAGCCCCAGCATTTT. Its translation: CASSHGGSQPQHF.